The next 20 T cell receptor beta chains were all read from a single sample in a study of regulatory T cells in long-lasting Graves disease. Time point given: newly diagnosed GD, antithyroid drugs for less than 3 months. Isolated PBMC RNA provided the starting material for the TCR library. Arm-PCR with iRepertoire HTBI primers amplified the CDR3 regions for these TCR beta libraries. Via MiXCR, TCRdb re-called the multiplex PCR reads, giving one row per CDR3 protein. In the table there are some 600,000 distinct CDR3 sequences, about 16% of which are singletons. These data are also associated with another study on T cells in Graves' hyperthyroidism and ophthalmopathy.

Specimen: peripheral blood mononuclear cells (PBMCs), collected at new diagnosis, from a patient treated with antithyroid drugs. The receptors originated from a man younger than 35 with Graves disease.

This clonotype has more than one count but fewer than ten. CDR3 sequence: CASSEIEGPTGNTIYF. DNA for the CDR3: TGTGCCAGCAGTGAAATAGAGGGGCCGACTGGAAACACCATATATTTT. This rearrangement joins TRBV6-2 or TRBV6-3 to TRBJ1-3; possibly TRBD1 for D (5 bases). Trimming removed 5 bases at V and 2 bases at J, with 16 bases between. The germline CDR1 and CDR2 sequences are MNHEY and SVGEGT. The CDR3 has 16 residues.

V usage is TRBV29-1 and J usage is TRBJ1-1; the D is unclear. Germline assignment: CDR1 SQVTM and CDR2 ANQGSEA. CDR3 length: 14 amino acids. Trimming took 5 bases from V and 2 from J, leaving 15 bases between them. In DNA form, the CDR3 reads TGCAGCGTTTTACCCAGGAGATCTAACACTGAAGCTTTCTTT. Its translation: CSVLPRRSNTEAFF.

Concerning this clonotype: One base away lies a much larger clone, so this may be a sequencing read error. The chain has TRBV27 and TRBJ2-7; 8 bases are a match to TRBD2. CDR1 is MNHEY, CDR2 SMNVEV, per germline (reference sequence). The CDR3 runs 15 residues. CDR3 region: CVSSLSPSGSYEQYF. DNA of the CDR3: TGTGTCAGCAGTTTATCTCCTAGCGGGTCCTACGAGCAGTACTTC.

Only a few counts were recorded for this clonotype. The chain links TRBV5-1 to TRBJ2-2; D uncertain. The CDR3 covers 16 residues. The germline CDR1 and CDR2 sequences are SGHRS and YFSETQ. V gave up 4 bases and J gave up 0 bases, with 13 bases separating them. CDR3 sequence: CASSPRWPSNTGELFF. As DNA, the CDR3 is TGCGCCAGCAGCCCCCGCTGGCCCTCGAACACCGGGGAGCTGTTTTTT.

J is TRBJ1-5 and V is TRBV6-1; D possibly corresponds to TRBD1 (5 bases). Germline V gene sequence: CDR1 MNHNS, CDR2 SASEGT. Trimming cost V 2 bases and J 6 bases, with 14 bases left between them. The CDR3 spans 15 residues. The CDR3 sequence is CASSEQGFSGQPQHF. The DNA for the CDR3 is TGTGCCAGCAGTGAACAGGGATTTTCGGGTCAGCCCCAGCATTTT.

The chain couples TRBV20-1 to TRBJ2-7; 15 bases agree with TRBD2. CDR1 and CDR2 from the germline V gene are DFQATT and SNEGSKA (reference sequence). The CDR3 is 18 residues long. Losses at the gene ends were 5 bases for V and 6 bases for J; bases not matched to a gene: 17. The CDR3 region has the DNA TGCAGTGCTCCCGAGGGGGGACTAGCGGGAGGTCTCCCTCGCGAGCAGTACTTC. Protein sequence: CSAPEGGLAGGLPREQYF.

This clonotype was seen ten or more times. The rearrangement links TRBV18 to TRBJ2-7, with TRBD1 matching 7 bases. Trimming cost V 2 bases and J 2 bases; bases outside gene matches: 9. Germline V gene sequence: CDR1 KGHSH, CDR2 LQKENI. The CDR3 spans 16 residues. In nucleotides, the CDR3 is TGTGCCAGCTCACCATCGACAGGGACCAAGACCTACGAGCAGTACTTC. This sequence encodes CASSPSTGTKTYEQYF.

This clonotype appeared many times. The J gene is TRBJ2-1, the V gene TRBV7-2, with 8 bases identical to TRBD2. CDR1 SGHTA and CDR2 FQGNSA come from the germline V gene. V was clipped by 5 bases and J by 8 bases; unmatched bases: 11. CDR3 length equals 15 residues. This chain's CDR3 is CASSITGTSNHEQFF. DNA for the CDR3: TGTGCCAGCAGCATTACCGGGACTAGTAATCATGAGCAGTTCTTC.

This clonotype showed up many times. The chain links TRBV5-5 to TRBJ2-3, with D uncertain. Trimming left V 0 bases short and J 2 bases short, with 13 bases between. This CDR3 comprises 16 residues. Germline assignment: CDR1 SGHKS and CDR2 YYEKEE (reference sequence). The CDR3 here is CASSLEAAHFTDTQYF. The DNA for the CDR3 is TGTGCCAGCAGCTTGGAGGCGGCACATTTCACAGATACGCAGTATTTT.

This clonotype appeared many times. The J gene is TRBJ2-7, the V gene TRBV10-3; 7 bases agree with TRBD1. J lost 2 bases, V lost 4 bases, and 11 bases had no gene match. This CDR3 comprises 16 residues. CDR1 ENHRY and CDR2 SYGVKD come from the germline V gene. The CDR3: CAISGSSGQPTYEQYF. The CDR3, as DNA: TGTGCCATCAGTGGATCCTCGGGACAGCCAACCTACGAGCAGTACTTC.

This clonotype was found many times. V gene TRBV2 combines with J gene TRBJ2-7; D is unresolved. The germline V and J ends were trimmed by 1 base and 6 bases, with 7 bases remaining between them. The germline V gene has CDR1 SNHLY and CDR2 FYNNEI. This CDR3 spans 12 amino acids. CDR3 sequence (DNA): TGTGCCAGCAGTGAAGAAACAGCCGAGCAGTACTTC. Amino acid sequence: CASSEETAEQYF. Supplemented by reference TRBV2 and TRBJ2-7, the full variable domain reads EPEVTQTPSHQVTQMGQEVILRCVPISNHLYFYWYRQILGQKVEFLVSFYNNEISEKSEIFDDQFSVERPDGSNFTLKIRSTKLEDSAMYFCASSEETAEQYFGPGTRLTVT.

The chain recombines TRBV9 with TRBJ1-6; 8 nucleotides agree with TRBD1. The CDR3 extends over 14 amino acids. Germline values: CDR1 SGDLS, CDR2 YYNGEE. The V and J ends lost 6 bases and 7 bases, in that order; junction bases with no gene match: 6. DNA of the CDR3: TGTGCCAGCACATGGGGACAGGCGAATTCACCCCTCCACTTT. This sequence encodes CASTWGQANSPLHF.

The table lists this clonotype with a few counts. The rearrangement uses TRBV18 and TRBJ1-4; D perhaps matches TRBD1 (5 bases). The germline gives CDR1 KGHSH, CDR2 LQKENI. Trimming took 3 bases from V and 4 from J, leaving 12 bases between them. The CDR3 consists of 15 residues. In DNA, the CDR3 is TGTGCCAGCTCACCTCGACAGCCCAATAATGAAAAACTGTTTTTT. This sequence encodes CASSPRQPNNEKLFF.

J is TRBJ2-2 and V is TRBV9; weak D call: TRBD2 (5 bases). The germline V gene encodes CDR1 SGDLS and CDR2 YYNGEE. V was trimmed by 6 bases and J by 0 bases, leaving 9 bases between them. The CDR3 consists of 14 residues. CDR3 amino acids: CASTRGSNTGELFF. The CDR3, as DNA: TGTGCCAGCACCCGCGGGTCGAACACCGGGGAGCTGTTTTTT.

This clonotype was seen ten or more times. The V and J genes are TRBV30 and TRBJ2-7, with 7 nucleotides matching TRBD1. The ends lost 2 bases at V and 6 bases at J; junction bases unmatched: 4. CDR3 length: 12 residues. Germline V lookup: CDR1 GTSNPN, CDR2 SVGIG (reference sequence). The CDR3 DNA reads TGTGCCTGGAGTTATTCAGGGGGCGAGCAGTACTTC. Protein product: CAWSYSGGEQYF.

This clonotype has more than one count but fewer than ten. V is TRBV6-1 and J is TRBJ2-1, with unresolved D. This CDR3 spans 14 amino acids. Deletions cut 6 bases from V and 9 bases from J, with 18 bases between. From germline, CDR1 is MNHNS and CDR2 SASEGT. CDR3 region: CASRSRVELSEQFF. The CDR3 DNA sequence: TGTGCCAGCAGGTCCCGAGTTGAGTTGTCTGAGCAGTTCTTC.

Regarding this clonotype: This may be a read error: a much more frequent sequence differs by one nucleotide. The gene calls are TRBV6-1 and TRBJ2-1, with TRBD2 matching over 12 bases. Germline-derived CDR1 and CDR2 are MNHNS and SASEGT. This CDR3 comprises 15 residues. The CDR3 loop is CVSSEMWTSGIEQFF. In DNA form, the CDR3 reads TGTGTCAGCAGTGAAATGTGGACTAGCGGGATTGAGCAGTTCTTC.

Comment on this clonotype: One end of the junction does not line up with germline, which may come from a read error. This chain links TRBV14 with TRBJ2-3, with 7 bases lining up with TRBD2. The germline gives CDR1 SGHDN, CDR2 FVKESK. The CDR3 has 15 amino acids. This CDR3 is CAGSLSREDTDTQYF. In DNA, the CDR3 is TGTGCCGGCAGCCTTTCTCGGGAGGACACAGATACGCAGTATTTT.

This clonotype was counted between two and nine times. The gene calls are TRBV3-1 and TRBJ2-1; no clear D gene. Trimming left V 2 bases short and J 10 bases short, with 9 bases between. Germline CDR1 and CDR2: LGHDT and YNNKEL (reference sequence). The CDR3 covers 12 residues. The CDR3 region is CASSQTPQEQFF. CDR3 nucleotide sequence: TGTGCCAGCAGCCAAACACCCCAAGAGCAGTTCTTC.

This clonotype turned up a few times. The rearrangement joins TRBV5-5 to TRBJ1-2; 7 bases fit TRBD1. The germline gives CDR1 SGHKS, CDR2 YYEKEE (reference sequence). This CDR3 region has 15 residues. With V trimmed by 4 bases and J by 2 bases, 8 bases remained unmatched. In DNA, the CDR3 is TGTGCCAGCAGCGTCGACAGGGCAAAAAACTATGGCTACACCTTC. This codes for CASSVDRAKNYGYTF.